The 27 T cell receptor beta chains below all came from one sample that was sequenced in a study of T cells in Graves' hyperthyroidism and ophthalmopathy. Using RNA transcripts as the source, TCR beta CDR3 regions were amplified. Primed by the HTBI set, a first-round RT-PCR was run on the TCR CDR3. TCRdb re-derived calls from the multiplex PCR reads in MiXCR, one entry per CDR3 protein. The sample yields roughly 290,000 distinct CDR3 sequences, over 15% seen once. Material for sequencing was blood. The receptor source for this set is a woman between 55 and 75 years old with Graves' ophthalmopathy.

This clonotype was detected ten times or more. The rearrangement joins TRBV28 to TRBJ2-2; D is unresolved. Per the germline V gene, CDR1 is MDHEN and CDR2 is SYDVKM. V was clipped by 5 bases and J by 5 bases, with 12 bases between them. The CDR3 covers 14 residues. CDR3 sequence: CASSPSTKTGELFF. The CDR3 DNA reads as TGTGCCAGCAGTCCATCCACAAAGACCGGGGAGCTGTTTTTT.

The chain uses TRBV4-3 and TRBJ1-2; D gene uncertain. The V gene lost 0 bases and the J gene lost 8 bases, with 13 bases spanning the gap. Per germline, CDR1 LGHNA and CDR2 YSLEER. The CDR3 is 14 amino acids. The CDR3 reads CASSQDSSTGGYTF. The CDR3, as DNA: TGCGCCAGCAGCCAAGATTCGTCGACGGGCGGCTACACCTTC.

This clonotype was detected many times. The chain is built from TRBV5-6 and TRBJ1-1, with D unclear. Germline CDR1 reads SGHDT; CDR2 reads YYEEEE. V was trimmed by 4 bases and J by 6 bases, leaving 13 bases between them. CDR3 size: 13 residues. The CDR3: CASSRGILSEAFF. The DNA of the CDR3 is TGTGCCAGCAGCCGCGGAATTTTGTCTGAAGCTTTCTTT.

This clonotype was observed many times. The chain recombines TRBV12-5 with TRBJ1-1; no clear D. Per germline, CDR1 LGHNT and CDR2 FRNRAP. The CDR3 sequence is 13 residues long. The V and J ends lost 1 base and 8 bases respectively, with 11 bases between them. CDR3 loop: CASGLGRMREAFF. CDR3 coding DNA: TGTGCTAGTGGTTTGGGGAGGATGAGGGAAGCTTTCTTT.

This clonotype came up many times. CDR3 nucleotide sequence: TGTGCTTTCAAACCACCCTTTCCCCCGGTCTACTACGAGCAGTACTTC. Translating it yields CAFKPPFPPVYYEQYF. The chain combines TRBV12-5 with TRBJ2-7; D is undetermined. Germline CDR1 and CDR2: LGHNT and FRNRAP. The CDR3 extends over 16 amino acids. V lost 11 bases to trimming and J lost 3 bases, with 26 bases between them.

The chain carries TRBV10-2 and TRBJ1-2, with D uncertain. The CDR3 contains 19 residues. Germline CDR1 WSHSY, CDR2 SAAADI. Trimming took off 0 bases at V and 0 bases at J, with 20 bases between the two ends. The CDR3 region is CASSESKKNGPGANYGYTF. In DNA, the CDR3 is TGCGCCAGCAGTGAGTCAAAAAAAAACGGGCCAGGAGCTAACTATGGCTACACCTTC.

The CDR3 DNA is TGTGCCAGCAGCATTGGACAGGGGAGTATTCAGACCCAGTACTTC. This encodes CASSIGQGSIQTQYF. V is TRBV11-3 and J is TRBJ2-5; 9 bases align to TRBD1. Unmatched junction bases numbered 10, after V lost 5 bases and J lost 6 bases. Germline values: CDR1 SGHNT, CDR2 YENEEA. This CDR3 has 15 residues.

CDR3 loop: CASSLELSGTSVNYGYTF. The CDR3 DNA follows: TGTGCCAGCAGTTTAGAACTCTCGGGGACTAGCGTAAACTATGGCTACACCTTC. The chain joins TRBV28 to TRBJ1-2; a possible D gene is TRBD1 (5 bases). Germline loops: CDR1 MDHEN, CDR2 SYDVKM. V shed 2 bases and J shed 2 bases, with 21 bases lying between them. CDR3 length equals 18 residues.

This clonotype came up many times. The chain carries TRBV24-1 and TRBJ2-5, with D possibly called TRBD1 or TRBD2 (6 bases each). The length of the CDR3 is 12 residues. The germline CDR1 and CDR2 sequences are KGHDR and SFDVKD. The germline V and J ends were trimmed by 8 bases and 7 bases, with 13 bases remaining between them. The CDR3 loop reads CATNGGRGTQYF. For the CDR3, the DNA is TGTGCCACCAATGGGGGGCGGGGGACCCAGTACTTC.

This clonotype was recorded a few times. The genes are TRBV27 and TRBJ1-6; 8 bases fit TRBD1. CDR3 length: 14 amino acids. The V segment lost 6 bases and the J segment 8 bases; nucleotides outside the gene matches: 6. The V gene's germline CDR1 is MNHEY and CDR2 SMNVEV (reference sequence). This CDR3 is CASREDRVDSPLHF. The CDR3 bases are TGTGCCAGCAGAGAGGACAGGGTAGATTCACCCCTCCACTTT.

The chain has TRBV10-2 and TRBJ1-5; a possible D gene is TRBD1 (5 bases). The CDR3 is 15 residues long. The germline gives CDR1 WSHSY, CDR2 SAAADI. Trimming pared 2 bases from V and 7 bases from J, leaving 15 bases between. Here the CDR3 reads CASSEGNWGWQPQHF. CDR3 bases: TGCGCCAGCAGTGAGGGAAATTGGGGCTGGCAGCCCCAGCATTTT.

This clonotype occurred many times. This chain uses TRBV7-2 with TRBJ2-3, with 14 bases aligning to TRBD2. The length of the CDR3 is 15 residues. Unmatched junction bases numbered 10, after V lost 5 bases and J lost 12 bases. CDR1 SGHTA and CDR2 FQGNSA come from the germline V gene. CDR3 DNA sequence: TGTGCCAGCAGCGCTGCCGGGACTAGCGGGGGCCGTCAGTATTTT. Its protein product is CASSAAGTSGGRQYF.

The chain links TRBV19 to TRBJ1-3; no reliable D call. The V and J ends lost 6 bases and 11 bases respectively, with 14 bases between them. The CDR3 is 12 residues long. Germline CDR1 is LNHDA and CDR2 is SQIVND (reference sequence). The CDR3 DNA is TGTGCCAGTAGCAGATCCGGACGGGCCATATATTTT. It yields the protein CASSRSGRAIYF.

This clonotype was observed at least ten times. CDR3 loop: CASSHMLNTEAFF. CDR3 nucleotides: TGTGCCAGCAGCCATATGCTGAACACTGAAGCTTTCTTT. The J gene is TRBJ1-1, the V gene TRBV3-1; D not certain. Between the trimmed V and J ends, which lost 3 bases and 0 bases, there was a span of 5 bases. The CDR3 has 13 amino acids. The germline gives CDR1 LGHDT, CDR2 YNNKEL (reference sequence).

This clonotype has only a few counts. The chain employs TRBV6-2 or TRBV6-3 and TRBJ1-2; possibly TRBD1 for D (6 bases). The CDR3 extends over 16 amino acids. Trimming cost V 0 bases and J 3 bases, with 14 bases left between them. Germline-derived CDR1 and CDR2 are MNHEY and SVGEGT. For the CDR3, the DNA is TGTGCCAGCAGTTACTCGAACCTGGGACAACACTATGGCTACACCTTC. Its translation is CASSYSNLGQHYGYTF.

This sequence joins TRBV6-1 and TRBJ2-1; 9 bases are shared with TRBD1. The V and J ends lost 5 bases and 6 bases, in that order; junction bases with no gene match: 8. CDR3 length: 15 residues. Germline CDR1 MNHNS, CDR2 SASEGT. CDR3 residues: CASSKPGQGFNEQFF. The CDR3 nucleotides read TGTGCCAGCAGTAAACCGGGACAGGGCTTCAATGAGCAGTTCTTC.

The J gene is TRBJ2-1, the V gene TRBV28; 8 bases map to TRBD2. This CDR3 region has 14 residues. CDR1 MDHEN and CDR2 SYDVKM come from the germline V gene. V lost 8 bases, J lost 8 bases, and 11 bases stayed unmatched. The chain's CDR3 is CASDSAGVFDEQFF. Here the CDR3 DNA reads TGTGCCAGCGATTCAGCGGGAGTATTTGATGAGCAGTTCTTC.

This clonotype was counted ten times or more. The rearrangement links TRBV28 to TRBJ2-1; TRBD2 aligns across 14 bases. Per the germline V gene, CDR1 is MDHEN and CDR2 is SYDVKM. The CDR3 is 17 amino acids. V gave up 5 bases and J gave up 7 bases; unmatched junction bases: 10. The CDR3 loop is CASSGTGTSGSSNEQFF. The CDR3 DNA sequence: TGTGCCAGCAGTGGCACCGGGACTAGCGGGAGTTCGAATGAGCAGTTCTTC.

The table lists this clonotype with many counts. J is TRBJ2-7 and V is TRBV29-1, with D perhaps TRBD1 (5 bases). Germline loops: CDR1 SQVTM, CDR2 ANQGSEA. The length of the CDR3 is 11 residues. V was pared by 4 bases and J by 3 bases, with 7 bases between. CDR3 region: CSVARDYEQYF. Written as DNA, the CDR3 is TGCAGCGTTGCCAGGGACTACGAGCAGTACTTC.

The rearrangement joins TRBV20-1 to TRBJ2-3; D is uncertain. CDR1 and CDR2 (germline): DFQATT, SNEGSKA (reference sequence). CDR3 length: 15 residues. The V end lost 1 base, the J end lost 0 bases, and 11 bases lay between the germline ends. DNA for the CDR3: TGCAGTGCTAGAGGCCCTTCCAAAAGCACAGATACGCAGTATTTT. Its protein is CSARGPSKSTDTQYF.

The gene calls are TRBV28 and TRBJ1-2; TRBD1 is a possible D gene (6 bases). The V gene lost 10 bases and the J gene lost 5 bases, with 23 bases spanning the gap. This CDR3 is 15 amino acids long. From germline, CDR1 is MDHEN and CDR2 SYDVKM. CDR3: CAILRRQEGMYGYTF. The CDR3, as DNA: TGTGCCATCCTCCGAAGACAGGAGGGAATGTATGGCTACACCTTC.

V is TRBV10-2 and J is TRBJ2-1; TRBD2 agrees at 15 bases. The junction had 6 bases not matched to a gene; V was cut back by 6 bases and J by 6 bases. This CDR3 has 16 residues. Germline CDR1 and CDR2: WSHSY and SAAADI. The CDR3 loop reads CASRPGLAGGGNEQFF. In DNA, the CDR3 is TGCGCCAGCAGACCCGGACTAGCGGGGGGGGGCAATGAGCAGTTCTTC.

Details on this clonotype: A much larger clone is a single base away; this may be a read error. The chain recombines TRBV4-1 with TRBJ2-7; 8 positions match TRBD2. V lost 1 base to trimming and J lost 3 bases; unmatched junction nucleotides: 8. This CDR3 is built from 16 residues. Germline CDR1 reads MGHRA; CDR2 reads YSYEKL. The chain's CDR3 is CASSQVCRSGGYEQYF. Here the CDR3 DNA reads TGCGCCAGCAGCCAAGTGTGCAGGAGCGGGGGCTACGAGCAGTACTTC.

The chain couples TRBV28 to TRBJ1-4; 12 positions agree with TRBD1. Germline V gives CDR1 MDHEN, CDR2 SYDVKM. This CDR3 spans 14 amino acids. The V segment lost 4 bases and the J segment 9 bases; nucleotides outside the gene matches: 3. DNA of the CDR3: TGTGCCAGCAGTTCCGGGACAGGGGGCAAAAAACTGTTTTTT. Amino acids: CASSSGTGGKKLFF.

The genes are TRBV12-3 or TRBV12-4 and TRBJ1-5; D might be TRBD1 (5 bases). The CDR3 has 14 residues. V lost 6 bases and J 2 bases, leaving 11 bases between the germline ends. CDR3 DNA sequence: TGTGCCAGCAGCGCAGTGGGGGGCAATCAGCCCCAGCATTTT. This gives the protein CASSAVGGNQPQHF.

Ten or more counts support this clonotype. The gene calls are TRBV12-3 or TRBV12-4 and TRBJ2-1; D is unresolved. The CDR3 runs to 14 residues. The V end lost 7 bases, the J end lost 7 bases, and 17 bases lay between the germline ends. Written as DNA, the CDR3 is TGTGCCAGCACGGAGACCATGGGCCGGAATGAGCAGTTCTTC. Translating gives CASTETMGRNEQFF.

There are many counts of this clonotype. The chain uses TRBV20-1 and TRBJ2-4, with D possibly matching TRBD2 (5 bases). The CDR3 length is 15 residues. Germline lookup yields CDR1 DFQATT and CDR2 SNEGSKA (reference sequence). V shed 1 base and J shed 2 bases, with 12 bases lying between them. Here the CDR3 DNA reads TGCAGTGCTAGAGGTGTCGAGGGCTCCAAAAACATTCAGTACTTC. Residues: CSARGVEGSKNIQYF.